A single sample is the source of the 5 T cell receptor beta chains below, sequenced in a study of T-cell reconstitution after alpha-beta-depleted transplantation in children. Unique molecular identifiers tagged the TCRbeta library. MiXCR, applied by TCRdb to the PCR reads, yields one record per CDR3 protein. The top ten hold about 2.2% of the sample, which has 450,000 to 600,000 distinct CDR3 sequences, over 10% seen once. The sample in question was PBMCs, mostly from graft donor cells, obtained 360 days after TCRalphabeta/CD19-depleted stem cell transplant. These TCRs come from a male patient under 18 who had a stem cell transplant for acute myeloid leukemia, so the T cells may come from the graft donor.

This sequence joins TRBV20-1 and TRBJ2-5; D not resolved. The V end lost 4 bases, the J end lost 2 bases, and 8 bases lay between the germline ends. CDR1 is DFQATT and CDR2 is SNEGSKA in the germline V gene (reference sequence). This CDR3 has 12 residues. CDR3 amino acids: CSATPSQETQYF. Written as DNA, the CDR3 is TGCAGTGCTACGCCGAGTCAAGAGACCCAGTACTTC.

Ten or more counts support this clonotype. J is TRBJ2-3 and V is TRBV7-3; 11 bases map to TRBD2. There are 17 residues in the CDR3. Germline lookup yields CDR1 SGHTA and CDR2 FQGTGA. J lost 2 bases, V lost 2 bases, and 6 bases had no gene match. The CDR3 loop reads CASSLEGLADFTDTQYF. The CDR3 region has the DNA TGTGCCAGCAGCTTAGAGGGACTAGCGGATTTCACAGATACGCAGTATTTT.

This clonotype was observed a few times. The CDR3 spells CATRGGRDNEQFF. CDR3 bases: TGTGCCACCCGGGGAGGGCGGGACAATGAGCAGTTCTTC. The chain couples TRBV10-3 to TRBJ2-1, with 7 bases that match TRBD2. The germline gives CDR1 ENHRY, CDR2 SYGVKD. This CDR3 has 13 residues. The J segment lost 5 bases and the V segment lost 10 bases, leaving 8 bases of the junction unmatched.

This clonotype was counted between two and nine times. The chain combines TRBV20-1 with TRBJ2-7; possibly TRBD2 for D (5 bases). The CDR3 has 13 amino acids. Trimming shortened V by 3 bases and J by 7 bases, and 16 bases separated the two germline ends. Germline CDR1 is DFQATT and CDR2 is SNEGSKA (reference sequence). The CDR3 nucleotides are TGCAGTGCTAGTGTGGACTCCTCCTGGGAGCAGTACTTC. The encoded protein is CSASVDSSWEQYF.

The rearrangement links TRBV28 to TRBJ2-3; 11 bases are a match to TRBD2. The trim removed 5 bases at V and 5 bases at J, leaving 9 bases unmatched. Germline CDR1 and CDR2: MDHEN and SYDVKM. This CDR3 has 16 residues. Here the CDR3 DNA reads TGTGCCAGCAGTCCATCCCGACTAGCGGGAAAAGATACGCAGTATTTT. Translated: CASSPSRLAGKDTQYF. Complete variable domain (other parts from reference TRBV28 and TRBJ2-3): DVKVTQSSRYLVKRTGEKVFLECVQDMDHENMFWYRQDPGLGLRLIYFSYDVKMKEKGDIPEGYSVSREKKERFSLILESASTNQTSMYLCASSPSRLAGKDTQYFGPGTRLTVL.